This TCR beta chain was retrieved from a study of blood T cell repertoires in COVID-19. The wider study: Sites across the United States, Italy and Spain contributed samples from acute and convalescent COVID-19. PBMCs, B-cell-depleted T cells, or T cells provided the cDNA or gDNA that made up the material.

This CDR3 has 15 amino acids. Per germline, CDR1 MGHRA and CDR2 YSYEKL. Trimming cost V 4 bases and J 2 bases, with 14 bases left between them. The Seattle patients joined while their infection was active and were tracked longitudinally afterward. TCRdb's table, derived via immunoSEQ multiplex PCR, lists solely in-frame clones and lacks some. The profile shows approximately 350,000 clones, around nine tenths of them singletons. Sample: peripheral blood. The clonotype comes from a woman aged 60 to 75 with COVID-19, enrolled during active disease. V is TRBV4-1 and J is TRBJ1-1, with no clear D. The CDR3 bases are TGCGCCAGCAGCCCCCTGTTGACTGCTAACACTGAAGCTTTCTTT. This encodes CASSPLLTANTEAFF.